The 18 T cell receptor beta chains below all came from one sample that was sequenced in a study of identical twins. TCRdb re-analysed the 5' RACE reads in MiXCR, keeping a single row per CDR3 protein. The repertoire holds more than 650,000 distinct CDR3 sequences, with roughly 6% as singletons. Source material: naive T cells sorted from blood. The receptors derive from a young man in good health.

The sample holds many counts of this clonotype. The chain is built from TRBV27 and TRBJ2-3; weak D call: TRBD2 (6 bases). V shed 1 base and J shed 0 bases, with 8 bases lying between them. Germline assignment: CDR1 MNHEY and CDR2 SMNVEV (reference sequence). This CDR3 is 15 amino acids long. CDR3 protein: CASSLWDSSTDTQYF. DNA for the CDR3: TGTGCCAGCAGTTTATGGGACTCCAGCACAGATACGCAGTATTTT.

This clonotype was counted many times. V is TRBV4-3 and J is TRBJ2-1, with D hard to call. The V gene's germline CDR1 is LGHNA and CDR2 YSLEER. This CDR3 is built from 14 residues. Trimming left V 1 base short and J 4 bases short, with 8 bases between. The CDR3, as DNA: TGCGCCAGCAGCCAAGTTCGAGAATACAATGAGCAGTTCTTC. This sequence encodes CASSQVREYNEQFF.

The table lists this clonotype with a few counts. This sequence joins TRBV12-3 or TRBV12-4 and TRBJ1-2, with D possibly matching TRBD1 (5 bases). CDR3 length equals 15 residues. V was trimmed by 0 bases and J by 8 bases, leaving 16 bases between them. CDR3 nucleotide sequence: TGTGCCAGCAGTTTAGCGGCAGGGTTACTCCCAGGCTACACCTTC. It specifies CASSLAAGLLPGYTF.

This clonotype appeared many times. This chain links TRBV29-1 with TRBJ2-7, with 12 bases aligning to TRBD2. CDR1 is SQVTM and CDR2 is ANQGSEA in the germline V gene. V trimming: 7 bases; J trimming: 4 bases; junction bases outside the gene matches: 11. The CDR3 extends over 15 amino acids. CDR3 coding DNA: TGCAGCGCCCGATCCCAACTAGCGGGAGGTTACGAGCAGTACTTC. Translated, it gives CSARSQLAGGYEQYF.

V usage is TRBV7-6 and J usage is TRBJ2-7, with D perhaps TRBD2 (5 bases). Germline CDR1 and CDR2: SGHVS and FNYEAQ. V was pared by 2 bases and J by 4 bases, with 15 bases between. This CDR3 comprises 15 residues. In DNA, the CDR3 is TGTGCCAGCAGCTTAAGGGCGGGCCCAAAGTACGAGCAGTACGTC. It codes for CASSLRAGPKYEQYV.

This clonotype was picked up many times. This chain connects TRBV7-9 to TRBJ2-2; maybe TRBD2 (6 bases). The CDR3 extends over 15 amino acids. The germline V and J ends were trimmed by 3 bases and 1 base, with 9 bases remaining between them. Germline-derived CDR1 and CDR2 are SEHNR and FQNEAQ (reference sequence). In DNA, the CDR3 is TGTGCCAGCAGCTTGGGACTGGGGAACACCGGGGAGCTGTTTTTT. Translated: CASSLGLGNTGELFF.

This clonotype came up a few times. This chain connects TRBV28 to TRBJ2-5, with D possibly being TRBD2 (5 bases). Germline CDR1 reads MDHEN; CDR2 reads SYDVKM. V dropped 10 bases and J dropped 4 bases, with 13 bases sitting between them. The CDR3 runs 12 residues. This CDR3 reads CATSSSRETQYF. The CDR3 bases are TGTGCCACCTCCTCTAGCCGAGAGACCCAGTACTTC.

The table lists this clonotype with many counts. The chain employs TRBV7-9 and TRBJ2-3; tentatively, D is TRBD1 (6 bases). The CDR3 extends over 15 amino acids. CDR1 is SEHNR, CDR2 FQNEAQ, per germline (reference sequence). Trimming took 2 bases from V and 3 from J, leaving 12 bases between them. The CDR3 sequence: CASSLRGGETDTQYF. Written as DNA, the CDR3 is TGTGCCAGCAGCTTACGAGGGGGTGAGACAGATACGCAGTATTTT.

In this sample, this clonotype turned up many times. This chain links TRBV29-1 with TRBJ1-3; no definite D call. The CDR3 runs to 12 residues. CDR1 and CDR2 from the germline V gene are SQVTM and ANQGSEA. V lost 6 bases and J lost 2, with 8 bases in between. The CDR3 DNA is TGCAGCGTATTAGTGCCTGGAAACACCATATATTTT. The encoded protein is CSVLVPGNTIYF.

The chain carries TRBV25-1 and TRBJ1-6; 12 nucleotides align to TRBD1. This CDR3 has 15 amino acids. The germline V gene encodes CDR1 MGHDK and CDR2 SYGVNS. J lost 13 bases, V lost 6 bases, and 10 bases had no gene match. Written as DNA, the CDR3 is TGTGCCAGCAGCGTTGGGACAGGGGGCGCGGCCCCCCTCCACTTT. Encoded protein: CASSVGTGGAAPLHF. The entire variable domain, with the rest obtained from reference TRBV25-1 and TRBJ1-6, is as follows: EADIYQTPRYLVIGTGKKITLECSQTMGHDKMYWYQQDPGMELHLIHYSYGVNSTEKGDLSSESTVSRIRTEHFPLTLESARPSHTSQYLCASSVGTGGAAPLHFGNGTRLTVT.

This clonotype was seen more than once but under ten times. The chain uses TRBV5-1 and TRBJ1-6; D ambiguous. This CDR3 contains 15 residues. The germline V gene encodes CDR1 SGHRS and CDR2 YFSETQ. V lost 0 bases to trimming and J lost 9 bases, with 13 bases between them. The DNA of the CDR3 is TGCGCCAGCAGCTTGGCCGCGGAGGCGAGTTCACCCCTCCACTTT. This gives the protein CASSLAAEASSPLHF.

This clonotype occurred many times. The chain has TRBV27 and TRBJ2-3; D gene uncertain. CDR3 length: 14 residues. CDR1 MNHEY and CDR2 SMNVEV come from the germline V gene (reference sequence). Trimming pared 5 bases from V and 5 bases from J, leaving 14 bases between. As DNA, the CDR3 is TGTGCCAGCAGTGGGGTCAGTGGGGAAGATACGCAGTATTTT. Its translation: CASSGVSGEDTQYF.

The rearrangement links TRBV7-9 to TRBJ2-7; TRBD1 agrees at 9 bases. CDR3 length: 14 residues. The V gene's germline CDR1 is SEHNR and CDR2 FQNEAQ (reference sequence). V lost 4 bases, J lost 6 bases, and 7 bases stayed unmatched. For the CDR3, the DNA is TGTGCCAGCAGCTCCTACAGGGGGCGAAGCGAGCAGTACTTC. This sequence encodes CASSSYRGRSEQYF.

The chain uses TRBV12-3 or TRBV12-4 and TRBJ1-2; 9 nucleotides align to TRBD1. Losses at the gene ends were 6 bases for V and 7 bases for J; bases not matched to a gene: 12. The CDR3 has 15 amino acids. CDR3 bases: TGTGCCAGCAGGGGGACAGGGACGATATGGAGTGGCTACACCTTC. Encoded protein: CASRGTGTIWSGYTF.

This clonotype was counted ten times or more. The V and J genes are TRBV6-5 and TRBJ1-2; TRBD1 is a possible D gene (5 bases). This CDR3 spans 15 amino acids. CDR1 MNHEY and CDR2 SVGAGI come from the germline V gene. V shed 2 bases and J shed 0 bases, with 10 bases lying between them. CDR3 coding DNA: TGTGCCAGCAGTTACAGGGACCCAGCTAACTATGGCTACACCTTC. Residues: CASSYRDPANYGYTF.

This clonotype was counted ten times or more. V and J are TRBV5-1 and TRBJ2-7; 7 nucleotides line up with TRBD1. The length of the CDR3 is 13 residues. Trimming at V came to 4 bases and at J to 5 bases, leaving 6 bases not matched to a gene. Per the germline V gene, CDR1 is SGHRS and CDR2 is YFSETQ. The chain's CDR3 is CASSHDRANEQYF. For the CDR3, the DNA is TGCGCCAGCAGCCATGACAGGGCCAACGAGCAGTACTTC.

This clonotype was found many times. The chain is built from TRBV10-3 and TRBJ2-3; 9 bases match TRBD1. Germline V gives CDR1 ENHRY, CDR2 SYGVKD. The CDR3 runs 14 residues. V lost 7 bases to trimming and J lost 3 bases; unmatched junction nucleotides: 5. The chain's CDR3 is CAIMRTGETDTQYF. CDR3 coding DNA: TGTGCCATCATGAGGACAGGGGAGACAGATACGCAGTATTTT.

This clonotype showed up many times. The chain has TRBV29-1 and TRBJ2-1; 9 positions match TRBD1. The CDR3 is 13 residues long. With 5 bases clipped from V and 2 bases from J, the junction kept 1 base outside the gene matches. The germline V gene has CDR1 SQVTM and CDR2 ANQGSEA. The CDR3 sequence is CSVRTGAYNEQFF. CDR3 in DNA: TGCAGCGTTAGGACAGGGGCCTACAATGAGCAGTTCTTC.